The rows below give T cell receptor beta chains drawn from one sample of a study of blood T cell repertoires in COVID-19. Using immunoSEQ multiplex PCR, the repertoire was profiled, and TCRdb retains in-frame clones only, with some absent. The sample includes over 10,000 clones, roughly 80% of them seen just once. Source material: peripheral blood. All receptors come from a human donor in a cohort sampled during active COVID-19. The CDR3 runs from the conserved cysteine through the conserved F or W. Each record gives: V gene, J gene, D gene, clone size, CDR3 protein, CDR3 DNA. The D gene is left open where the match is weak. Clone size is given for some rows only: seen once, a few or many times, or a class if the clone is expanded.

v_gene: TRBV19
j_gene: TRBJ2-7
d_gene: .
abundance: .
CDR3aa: CASSTLIRGVFYEQYF
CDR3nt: TGTGCCAGTAGTACTCTAATCAGGGGGGTATTCTACGAGCAGTACTTC

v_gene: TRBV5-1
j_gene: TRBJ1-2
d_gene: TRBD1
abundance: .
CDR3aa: CASSPGQGARGYTF
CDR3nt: TGCGCCAGCAGCCCGGGACAGGGGGCGCGCGGCTACACCTTC

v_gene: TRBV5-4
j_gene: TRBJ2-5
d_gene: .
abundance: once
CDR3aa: CASSLGVAKETQYF
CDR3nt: TGTGCCAGCAGCTTGGGAGTAGCCAAAGAGACCCAGTACTTC

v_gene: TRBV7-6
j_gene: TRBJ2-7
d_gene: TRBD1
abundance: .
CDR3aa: CASSLGGQGTSYEQYF
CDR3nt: TGTGCCAGCAGCTTAGGGGGACAGGGTACCTCCTACGAGCAGTACTTC

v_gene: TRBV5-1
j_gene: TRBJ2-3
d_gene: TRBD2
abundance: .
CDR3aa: CASSGTSGVLVTDTQYF
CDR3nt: TGCGCCAGCAGCGGGACTAGCGGGGTTCTCGTCACAGATACGCAGTATTTT

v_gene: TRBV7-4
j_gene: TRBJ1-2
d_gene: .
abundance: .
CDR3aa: CASSSLRHQGNYGYTF
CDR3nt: TGTGCCAGCAGTTCCCTTCGACACCAAGGTAACTATGGCTACACCTTC

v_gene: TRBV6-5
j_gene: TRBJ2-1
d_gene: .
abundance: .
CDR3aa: CASSRYNEQFF
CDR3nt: TGTGCCAGCAGCCGGTACAATGAGCAGTTCTTC

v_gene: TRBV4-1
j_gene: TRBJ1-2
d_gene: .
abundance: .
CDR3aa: CASSQAGVNYGYTF
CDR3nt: TGCGCCAGCAGCCAAGCAGGGGTCAACTATGGCTACACCTTC

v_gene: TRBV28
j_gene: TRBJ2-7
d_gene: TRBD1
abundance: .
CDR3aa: CASRGPGQVYEQYF
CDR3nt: TGTGCCAGCAGGGGCCCGGGACAGGTCTACGAGCAGTACTTC

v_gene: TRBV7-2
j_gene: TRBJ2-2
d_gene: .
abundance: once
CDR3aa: CASSLELVRPLNTGELFF
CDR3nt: TGTGCCAGCAGCTTAGAGTTAGTGCGCCCTTTGAACACCGGGGAGCTGTTTTTT

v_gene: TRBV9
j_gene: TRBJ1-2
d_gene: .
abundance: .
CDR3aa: CASSTPGGYYGYTF
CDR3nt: TGTGCCAGCAGCACCCCGGGCGGGTACTATGGCTACACCTTC

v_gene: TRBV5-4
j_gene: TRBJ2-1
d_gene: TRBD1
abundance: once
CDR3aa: CASSLRQGFNEQFF
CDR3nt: TGTGCCAGCAGCTTGAGACAGGGCTTCAATGAGCAGTTCTTC

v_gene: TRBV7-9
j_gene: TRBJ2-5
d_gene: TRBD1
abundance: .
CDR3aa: CASSLAQGTLETQYF
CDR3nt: TGTGCCAGCAGCTTAGCACAGGGGACGTTGGAGACCCAGTACTTC

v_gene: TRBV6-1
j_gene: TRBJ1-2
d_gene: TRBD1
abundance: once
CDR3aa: CASSEEGTGVYGYTF
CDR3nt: TGTGCCAGCAGTGAAGAGGGGACAGGGGTCTATGGCTACACCTTC

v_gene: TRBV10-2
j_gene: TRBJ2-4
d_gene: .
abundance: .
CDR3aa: CASSESVYPNDIQYF
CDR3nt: TGCGCCAGCAGTGAGTCGGTCTATCCTAATGACATTCAGTACTTC

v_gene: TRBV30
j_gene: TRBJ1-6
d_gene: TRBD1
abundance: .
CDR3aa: CAWSWTGANSPLHF
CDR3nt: TGTGCCTGGAGCTGGACAGGGGCCAATTCACCCCTCCACTTT

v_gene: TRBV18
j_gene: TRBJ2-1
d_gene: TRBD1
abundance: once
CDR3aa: CASSPLQGAINEQFF
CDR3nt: TGTGCCAGCTCACCACTACAGGGGGCAATTAATGAGCAGTTCTTC

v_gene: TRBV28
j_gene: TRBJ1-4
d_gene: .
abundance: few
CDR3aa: CASSSGTGLREKLFF
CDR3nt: TGTGCCAGCAGTTCTGGAACAGGCCTTAGGGAAAAACTGTTTTTT